This T cell receptor beta chain was profiled in a study of regulatory T cells in long-lasting Graves disease. The time point: persistent/refractory GD, antithyroid drugs over 5 years with positive TRAb. The TCR library was made from RNA that had been extracted from PBMCs in TRIzol. The CDR3 sequence is 13 residues long. Germline CDR1 and CDR2: MDHEN and SYDVKM. V dropped 1 base and J dropped 5 bases, with 8 bases sitting between them. iRepertoire HTBI primers and Arm-PCR of CDR3 regions built TCR beta libraries. MiXCR, applied by TCRdb to the multiplex PCR reads, yields one record per CDR3 protein. Among 390,000 or so distinct CDR3 sequences listed, roughly 24% were seen once.

The chain combines TRBV28 with TRBJ1-2, with D hard to call. The origin of this receptor is a woman in her thirties or forties with Graves disease. The sequencing here drew on peripheral blood mononuclear cells (PBMCs), taken when the disease was refractory, from a patient treated with antithyroid drugs. For the CDR3, the DNA is TGTGCCAGCAGTTTATTACGTGGGTATGGCTACACCTTC. This encodes CASSLLRGYGYTF.